The T cell receptor beta chain described here comes from a study of radiotherapy plus CTLA-4 blockade in lung cancer. Method: immunoSEQ multiplex PCR; TCRdb's copy keeps in-frame clones and lacks some. The table includes roughly 120,000 clones, 70% to 85% detected once. Each patient with chemo-refractory metastatic non-small-cell lung cancer was treated with focal radiation plus CTLA-4 blockade using ipilimumab. The length of the CDR3 is 16 residues. Germline loops: CDR1 SGHDT, CDR2 YYEEEE. Trimming took 3 bases from V and 3 from J; bases not matched to a gene: 7. This material consisted of peripheral blood, taken from a patient treated with radiotherapy plus ipilimumab. This sequence was found in a human donor with non-small cell lung cancer that progressed on radiotherapy plus ipilimumab. Some clones in this sample may be carry-over from other donors' samples. The rearrangement uses TRBV5-6 and TRBJ2-3; TRBD2 agrees at 10 bases. CDR3 nucleotides: TGTGCCAGCAGCTGGCCGGGACTAGCGAGTACAGATACGCAGTATTTT. This codes for CASSWPGLASTDTQYF.